Following are 21 T cell receptor beta chains from one sample sequenced in a study of cytomegalovirus exposure and HLA in healthy donors. PCR amplification relied on 60 Vbeta primers (plus 13 Jbeta primers). TCRdb's copy holds only in-frame clones and misses some; the assay was immunoSEQ multiplex PCR. The data hold 100,000 or so clones, with less than 85% observed a single time. Input material: PBMCs. These receptors were obtained from a man aged 18 to 29 in good health and CMV-seronegative.

The chain is built from TRBV29-1 and TRBJ1-1; a possible D gene is TRBD1 (5 bases). The CDR3 has 13 amino acids. CDR1 is SQVTM, CDR2 ANQGSEA, per germline. The V gene lost 3 bases and the J gene lost 3 bases, with 11 bases spanning the gap. For the CDR3, the DNA is TGCAGCGTTGAGACGGGGGGGTACACTGAAGCTTTCTTT. Translating gives CSVETGGYTEAFF. The complete variable domain, with remaining parts taken from reference TRBV29-1 and TRBJ1-1, reads SAVISQKPSRDICQRGTSLTIQCQVDSQVTMMFWYRQQPGQSLTLIATANQGSEATYESGFVIDKFPISRPNLTFSTLTVSNMSPEDSSIYLCSVETGGYTEAFFGQGTRLTVV.

V usage is TRBV5-1 and J usage is TRBJ1-6; 9 positions agree with TRBD1. V lost 0 bases, J lost 9 bases, and 4 bases stayed unmatched. CDR1 is SGHRS, CDR2 YFSETQ, per germline. The CDR3 covers 15 residues. The CDR3 is CASSLGTGGTSPLHF. For the CDR3, the DNA is TGCGCCAGCAGCTTGGGTACAGGGGGCACTTCACCCCTCCACTTT. Complete variable domain (other parts from reference TRBV5-1 and TRBJ1-6): KAGVTQTPRYLIKTRGQQVTLSCSPISGHRSVSWYQQTPGQGLQFLFEYFSETQRNKGNFPGRFSGRQFSNSRSEMNVSTLELGDSALYLCASSLGTGGTSPLHFGNGTRLTVT.

The V call is TRBV9, the J call TRBJ2-5; 9 bases map to TRBD2. This CDR3 is 17 amino acids long. Looked up from germline, CDR1 is SGDLS and CDR2 is YYNGEE. The V segment lost 4 bases and the J segment 1 base; nucleotides outside the gene matches: 11. The CDR3 protein is CASSIQASGAPQETQYF. The CDR3 DNA is TGTGCCAGCAGCATCCAGGCTAGCGGGGCCCCCCAAGAGACCCAGTACTTC.

The chain uses TRBV28 and TRBJ1-1; no firm D call. This CDR3 region has 17 residues. The V gene's germline CDR1 is MDHEN and CDR2 SYDVKM. V lost 6 bases and J 4 bases, leaving 24 bases between the germline ends. The CDR3 region is CASSSITASEGRTEAFF. In DNA, the CDR3 is TGTGCCAGCAGCTCCATTACGGCCTCGGAGGGTCGCACTGAAGCTTTCTTT. The full variable domain, completed using reference TRBV28 and TRBJ1-1, is DVKVTQSSRYLVKRTGEKVFLECVQDMDHENMFWYRQDPGLGLRLIYFSYDVKMKEKGDIPEGYSVSREKKERFSLILESASTNQTSMYLCASSSITASEGRTEAFFGQGTRLTVV.

The gene calls are TRBV5-1 and TRBJ1-2, with D unresolved. This CDR3 is built from 15 residues. Germline values: CDR1 SGHRS, CDR2 YFSETQ. V was shortened by 0 bases and J by 0 bases, with 9 bases between the two germline ends. The DNA of the CDR3 is TGCGCCAGCAGCTTGGTTGGGAGGTCTAACTATGGCTACACCTTC. Amino acids: CASSLVGRSNYGYTF.

The V gene is TRBV5-1, the J gene TRBJ2-1; the match to TRBD2 covers 11 bases. CDR1 is SGHRS, CDR2 YFSETQ, per germline. The CDR3 runs to 18 residues. V lost 0 bases and J lost 6; bases outside the gene matches: 11. The CDR3 loop reads CASSLVTLGTSGSNEQFF. The CDR3 DNA reads as TGCGCCAGCAGCTTGGTAACGTTAGGGACTAGCGGTTCCAATGAGCAGTTCTTC.

This rearrangement joins TRBV5-4 to TRBJ2-7; TRBD2 aligns across 9 bases. Trimming took 0 bases from V and 4 from J; bases not matched to a gene: 2. Germline CDR1 and CDR2: SGHNT and YYREEE (reference sequence). The CDR3 sequence is 14 residues long. CDR3 DNA sequence: TGTGCCAGCAGCTTGGAGCTAGCGGGATACGAGCAGTACTTC. Translated: CASSLELAGYEQYF.

The chain links TRBV5-5 to TRBJ2-7; D is unclear. CDR1 SGHKS and CDR2 YYEKEE come from the germline V gene (reference sequence). This CDR3 is 11 amino acids long. V gave up 4 bases and J gave up 4 bases, with 6 bases separating them. The CDR3 DNA follows: TGTGCCAGCAGCATTAGATACGAGCAGTACTTC. Translated: CASSIRYEQYF.

The chain has TRBV15 and TRBJ2-1, with D tentatively TRBD1 (6 bases). Germline lookup yields CDR1 LNHNV and CDR2 YYDKDF (reference sequence). V shed 0 bases and J shed 0 bases, with 21 bases lying between them. The CDR3 has 20 amino acids. This chain's CDR3 is CATSRDSARGLGSSYNEQFF. The CDR3 DNA reads as TGTGCCACCAGCAGAGATTCGGCCAGGGGTTTAGGGAGCTCCTACAATGAGCAGTTCTTC.

The rearrangement uses TRBV27 and TRBJ1-1; 7 bases line up with TRBD1. The junction had 6 bases not matched to a gene; V was cut back by 3 bases and J by 8 bases. From germline, CDR1 is MNHEY and CDR2 SMNVEV (reference sequence). The CDR3 sequence is 13 residues long. The CDR3, as DNA: TGTGCCAGCAGTTTCAGGGGGTCTAGGGAAGCTTTCTTT. As protein: CASSFRGSREAFF.

The rearrangement links TRBV5-1 to TRBJ2-5; 7 nucleotides align to TRBD1. The length of the CDR3 is 15 residues. The trim removed 2 bases at V and 5 bases at J, leaving 9 bases unmatched. Germline CDR1 reads SGHRS; CDR2 reads YFSETQ. CDR3 nucleotides: TGCGCCAGCAGCTTAGCTGACAGGGTCGGCGAGACCCAGTACTTC. This sequence encodes CASSLADRVGETQYF.

This clone was seen a few times. The chain has TRBV4-1 and TRBJ1-1; a possible D gene is TRBD1 (5 bases). The CDR3 contains 15 residues. From germline, CDR1 is MGHRA and CDR2 YSYEKL. With 0 bases removed from V and 5 bases from J, the gap between germline ends came to 13 bases. The CDR3 spells CASSQDPGAWTEAFF. CDR3 sequence (DNA): TGCGCCAGCAGCCAAGATCCTGGGGCTTGGACTGAAGCTTTCTTT.

V is TRBV2 and J is TRBJ2-1; D gene uncertain. The ends were cut back, 2 bases at V and 9 bases at J, with 11 bases in the middle. CDR1 and CDR2 (germline): SNHLY, FYNNEI. CDR3 length: 13 amino acids. The CDR3 here is CASSEQKFGEQFF. Written as DNA, the CDR3 is TGTGCCAGCAGTGAACAGAAGTTTGGTGAGCAGTTCTTC.

V usage is TRBV5-1 and J usage is TRBJ1-1, with 10 bases fitting TRBD1. The CDR3 has 15 residues. Per the germline V gene, CDR1 is SGHRS and CDR2 is YFSETQ. V shed 7 bases and J 4 bases; nucleotides not matched to a gene: 10. CDR3 bases: TGCGCCAGCTTCCGAGGGACAGGGGAAGTCACTGAAGCTTTCTTT. Translation: CASFRGTGEVTEAFF.

This chain joins TRBV2 and TRBJ2-5; 8 bases fit TRBD2. Germline lookup yields CDR1 SNHLY and CDR2 FYNNEI. The CDR3 loop spans 13 amino acids. V trimming: 7 bases; J trimming: 4 bases; junction bases outside the gene matches: 5. In DNA form, the CDR3 reads TGTGCCAGCAATAGCGGGATGGGAGAGACCCAGTACTTC. This gives the protein CASNSGMGETQYF.

The chain has TRBV9 and TRBJ1-1, with D possibly matching TRBD1 (5 bases). V lost 3 bases, J lost 1 base, and 10 bases lay in between. In germline, CDR1 is SGDLS, CDR2 YYNGEE. The CDR3 has 14 amino acids. In DNA form, the CDR3 reads TGTGCCAGCAGCGAGGGACTGGCGAACACTGAAGCTTTCTTT. The encoded protein is CASSEGLANTEAFF.

This sequence joins TRBV5-8 and TRBJ1-2, with a weak D call TRBD1 (6 bases). V dropped 4 bases and J dropped 10 bases, with 23 bases sitting between them. The CDR3 sequence is 15 residues long. Germline assignment: CDR1 SGHTS and CDR2 YDEGEE. The CDR3 spells CASSPYPDRPNNYTF. In nucleotides, the CDR3 is TGTGCCAGCAGCCCTTACCCGGACAGACCTAATAACTACACCTTC.

The sample holds a few counts of this clone. The rearrangement joins TRBV5-1 to TRBJ1-2, with a weak D call TRBD1 (5 bases). The CDR3 covers 13 residues. Germline V CDR1 and CDR2: SGHRS, YFSETQ. The V end was cut by 2 bases, the J end by 8 bases, with 13 bases between. The CDR3 DNA reads as TGCGCCAGCAGCTTTTACACCCAGGGCGGCTACACCTTC. It yields the protein CASSFYTQGGYTF.

This CDR3 reads CASSPQREGDTQYF. Written as DNA, the CDR3 is TGCGCCAGCAGCCCCCAGCGGGAGGGGGATACGCAGTATTTT. The chain links TRBV5-1 to TRBJ2-3; 10 bases are a match to TRBD2. Unmatched junction bases numbered 5, after V lost 4 bases and J lost 6 bases. Germline values: CDR1 SGHRS, CDR2 YFSETQ. The CDR3 has 14 amino acids.

CDR3 region: CASTTKRAGYGYTF. The CDR3 DNA is TGTGCCAGCACAACCAAAAGGGCGGGCTATGGCTACACCTTC. The chain couples TRBV7-9 to TRBJ1-2; D gene uncertain. The germline V gene encodes CDR1 SEHNR and CDR2 FQNEAQ (reference sequence). The CDR3 is 14 amino acids. V gave up 7 bases and J gave up 4 bases, with 16 bases separating them.

The gene calls are TRBV7-9 and TRBJ2-2; 7 bases are shared with TRBD1. CDR3 length: 15 residues. Trimming cost V 7 bases and J 4 bases; bases outside gene matches: 9. The germline gives CDR1 SEHNR, CDR2 FQNEAQ (reference sequence). The CDR3 loop reads CASTPPGQRTGELFF. The CDR3 bases are TGTGCCAGCACCCCTCCGGGACAGCGCACCGGGGAGCTGTTTTTT.